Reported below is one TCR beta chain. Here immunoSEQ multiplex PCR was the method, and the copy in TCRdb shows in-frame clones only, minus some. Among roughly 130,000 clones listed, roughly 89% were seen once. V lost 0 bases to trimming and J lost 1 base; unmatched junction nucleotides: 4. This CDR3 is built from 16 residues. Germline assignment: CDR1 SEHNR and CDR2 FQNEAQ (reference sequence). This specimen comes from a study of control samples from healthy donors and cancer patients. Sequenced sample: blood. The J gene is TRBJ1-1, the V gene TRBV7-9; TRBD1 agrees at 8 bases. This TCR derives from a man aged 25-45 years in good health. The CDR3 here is CASSLAIGTGNTEAFF. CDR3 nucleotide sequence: TGTGCCAGCAGCTTAGCGATTGGGACAGGGAACACTGAAGCTTTCTTT.